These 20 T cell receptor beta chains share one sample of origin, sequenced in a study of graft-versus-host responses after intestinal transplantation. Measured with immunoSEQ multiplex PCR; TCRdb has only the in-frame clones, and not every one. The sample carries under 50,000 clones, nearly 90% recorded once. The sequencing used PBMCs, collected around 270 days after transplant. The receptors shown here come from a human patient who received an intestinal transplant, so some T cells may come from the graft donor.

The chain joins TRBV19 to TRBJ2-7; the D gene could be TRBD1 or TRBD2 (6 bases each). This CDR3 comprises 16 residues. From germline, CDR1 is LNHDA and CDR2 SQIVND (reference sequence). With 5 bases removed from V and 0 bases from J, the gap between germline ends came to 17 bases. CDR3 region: CASSSGGGPSSYEQYF. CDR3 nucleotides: TGTGCCAGTAGTTCTGGAGGGGGGCCAAGCTCCTACGAGCAGTACTTC. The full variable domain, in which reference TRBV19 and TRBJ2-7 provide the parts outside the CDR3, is DGGITQSPKYLFRKEGQNVTLSCEQNLNHDAMYWYRQDPGQGLRLIYYSQIVNDFQKGDIAEGYSVSREKKESFPLTVTSAQKNPTAFYLCASSSGGGPSSYEQYFGPGTRLTVT.

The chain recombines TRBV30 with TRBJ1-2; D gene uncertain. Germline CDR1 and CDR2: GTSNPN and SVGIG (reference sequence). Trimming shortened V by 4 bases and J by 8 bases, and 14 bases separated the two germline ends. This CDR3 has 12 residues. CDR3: CAWTLTGEGYTF. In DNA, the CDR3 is TGTGCCTGGACTCTCACTGGAGAAGGCTACACCTTC.

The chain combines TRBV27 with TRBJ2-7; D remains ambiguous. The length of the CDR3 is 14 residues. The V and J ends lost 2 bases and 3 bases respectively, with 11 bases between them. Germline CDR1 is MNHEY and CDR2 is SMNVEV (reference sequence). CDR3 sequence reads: CASSLVGKGYEQYF. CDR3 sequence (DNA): TGTGCCAGCAGTTTAGTGGGTAAAGGCTACGAGCAGTACTTC.

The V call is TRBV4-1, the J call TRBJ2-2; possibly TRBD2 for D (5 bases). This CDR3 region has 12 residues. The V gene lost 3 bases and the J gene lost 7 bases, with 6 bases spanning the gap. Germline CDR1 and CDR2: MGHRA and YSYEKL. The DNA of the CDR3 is TGCGCCAGCAGCCAGAGCGGCGGGGAGCTGTTTTTT. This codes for CASSQSGGELFF.

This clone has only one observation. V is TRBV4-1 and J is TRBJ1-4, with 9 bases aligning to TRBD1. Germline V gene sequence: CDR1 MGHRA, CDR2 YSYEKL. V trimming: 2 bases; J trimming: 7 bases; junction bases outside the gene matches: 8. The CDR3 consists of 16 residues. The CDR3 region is CASSQSGQGLGEKLFF. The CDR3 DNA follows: TGCGCCAGCAGCCAATCCGGACAGGGGTTGGGTGAAAAACTGTTTTTT.

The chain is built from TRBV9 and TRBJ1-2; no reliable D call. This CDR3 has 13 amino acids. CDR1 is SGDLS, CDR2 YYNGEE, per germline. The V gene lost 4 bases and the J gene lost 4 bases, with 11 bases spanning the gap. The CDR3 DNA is TGTGCCAGCAGCCAAGAGTGGTCCTATGGCTACACCTTC. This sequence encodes CASSQEWSYGYTF. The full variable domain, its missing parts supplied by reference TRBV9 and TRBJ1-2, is DSGVTQTPKHLITATGQRVTLRCSPRSGDLSVYWYQQSLDQGLQFLIQYYNGEERAKGNILERFSAQQFPDLHSELNLSSLELGDSALYFCASSQEWSYGYTFGSGTRLTVV.

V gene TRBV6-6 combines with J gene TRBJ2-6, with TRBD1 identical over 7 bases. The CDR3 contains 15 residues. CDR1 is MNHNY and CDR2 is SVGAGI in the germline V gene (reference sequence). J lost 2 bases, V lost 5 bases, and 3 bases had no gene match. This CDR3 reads CASSRGQPGANVLTF. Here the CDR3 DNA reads TGTGCCAGCAGTCGGGGACAGCCTGGGGCCAACGTCCTGACTTTC.

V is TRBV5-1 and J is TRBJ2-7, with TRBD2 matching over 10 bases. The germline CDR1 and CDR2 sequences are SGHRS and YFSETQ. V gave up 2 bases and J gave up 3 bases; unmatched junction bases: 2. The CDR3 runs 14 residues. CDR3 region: CASSFSGGNYEQYF. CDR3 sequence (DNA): TGCGCCAGCAGCTTTAGCGGGGGGAACTACGAGCAGTACTTC.

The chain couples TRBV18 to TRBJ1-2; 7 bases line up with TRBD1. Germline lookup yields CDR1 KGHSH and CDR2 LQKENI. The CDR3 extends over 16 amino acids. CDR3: CACSLDSGTDFYGYTF. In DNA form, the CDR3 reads TGTGCATGCTCACTAGACTCCGGGACAGACTTCTATGGCTACACCTTC.

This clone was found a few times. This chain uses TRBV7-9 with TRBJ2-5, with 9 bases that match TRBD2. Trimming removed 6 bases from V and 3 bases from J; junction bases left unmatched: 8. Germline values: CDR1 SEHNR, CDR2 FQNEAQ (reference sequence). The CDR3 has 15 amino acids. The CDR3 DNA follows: TGTGCCAGCAGGCTGGGTCTAGCGGGGAAAGAGACCCAGTACTTC. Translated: CASRLGLAGKETQYF. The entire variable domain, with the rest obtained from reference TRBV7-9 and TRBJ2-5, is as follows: DTGVSQNPRHKITKRGQNVTFRCDPISEHNRLYWYRQTLGQGPEFLTYFQNEAQLEKSRLLSDRFSAERPKGSFSTLEIQRTEQGDSAMYLCASRLGLAGKETQYFGPGTRLLVL.

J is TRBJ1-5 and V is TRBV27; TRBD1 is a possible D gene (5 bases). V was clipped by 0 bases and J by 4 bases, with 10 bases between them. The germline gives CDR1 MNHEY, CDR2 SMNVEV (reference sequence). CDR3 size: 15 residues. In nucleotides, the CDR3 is TGTGCCAGCAGTTTATCGTCGACAGCAAATCAGCCCCAGCATTTT. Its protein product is CASSLSSTANQPQHF.

The DNA for the CDR3 is TGCGCCAGCAGCTTGGAGGGGACAGGGGGGGATACGCAGTATTTT. Amino acids: CASSLEGTGGDTQYF. The J gene is TRBJ2-3, the V gene TRBV5-1; 11 bases are shared with TRBD1. Trimming removed 0 bases from V and 6 bases from J; junction bases left unmatched: 3. This CDR3 is built from 15 residues. Per the germline V gene, CDR1 is SGHRS and CDR2 is YFSETQ.

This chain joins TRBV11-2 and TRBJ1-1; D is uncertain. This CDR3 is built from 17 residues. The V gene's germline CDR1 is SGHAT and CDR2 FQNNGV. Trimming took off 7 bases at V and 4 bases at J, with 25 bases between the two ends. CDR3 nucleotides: TGTGCCAGCACAGGAGGATACGGGGTGATCTCGAGCACTGAAGCTTTCTTT. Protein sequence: CASTGGYGVISSTEAFF.

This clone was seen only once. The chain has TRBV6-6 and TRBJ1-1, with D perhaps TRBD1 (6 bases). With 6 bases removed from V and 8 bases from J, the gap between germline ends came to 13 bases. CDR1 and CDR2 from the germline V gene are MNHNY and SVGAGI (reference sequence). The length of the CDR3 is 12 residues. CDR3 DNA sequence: TGTGCCAGCAGCCAAGGACAGCCCGAAGCTTTCTTT. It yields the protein CASSQGQPEAFF.

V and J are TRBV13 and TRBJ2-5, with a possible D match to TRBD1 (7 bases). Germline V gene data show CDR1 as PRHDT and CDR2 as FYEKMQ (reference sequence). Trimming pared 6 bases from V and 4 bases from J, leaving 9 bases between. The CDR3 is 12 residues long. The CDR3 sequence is CASSQGGETQYF. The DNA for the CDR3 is TGTGCCAGCAGTCAGGGGGGAGAGACCCAGTACTTC.

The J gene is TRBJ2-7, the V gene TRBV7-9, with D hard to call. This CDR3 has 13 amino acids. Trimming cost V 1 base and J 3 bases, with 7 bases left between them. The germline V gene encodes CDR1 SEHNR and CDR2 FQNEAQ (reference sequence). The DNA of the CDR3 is TGTGCCAGCAGCTTAGATCCCTACTACGAGCAGTACTTC. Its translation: CASSLDPYYEQYF.

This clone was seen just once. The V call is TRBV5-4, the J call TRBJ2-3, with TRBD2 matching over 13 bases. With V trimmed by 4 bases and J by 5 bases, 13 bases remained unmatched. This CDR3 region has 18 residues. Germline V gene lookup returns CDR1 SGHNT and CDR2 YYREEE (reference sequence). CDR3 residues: CASSLTSGGPNVGDTQYF. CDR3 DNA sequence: TGTGCCAGCAGCCTGACTAGCGGGGGGCCAAATGTAGGAGATACGCAGTATTTT. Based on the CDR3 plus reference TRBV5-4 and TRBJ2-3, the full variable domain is ETGVTQSPTHLIKTRGQQVTLRCSSQSGHNTVSWYQQALGQGPQFIFQYYREEENGRGNFPPRFSGLQFPNYSSELNVNALELDDSALYLCASSLTSGGPNVGDTQYFGPGTRLTVL.

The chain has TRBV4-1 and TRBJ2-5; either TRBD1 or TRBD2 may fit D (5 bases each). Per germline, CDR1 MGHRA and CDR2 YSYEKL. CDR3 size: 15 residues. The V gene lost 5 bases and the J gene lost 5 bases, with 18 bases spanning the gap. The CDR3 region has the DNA TGCGCCAGCAGCGCATCGGGACGAGGCGGGGAGACCCAGTACTTC. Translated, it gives CASSASGRGGETQYF.

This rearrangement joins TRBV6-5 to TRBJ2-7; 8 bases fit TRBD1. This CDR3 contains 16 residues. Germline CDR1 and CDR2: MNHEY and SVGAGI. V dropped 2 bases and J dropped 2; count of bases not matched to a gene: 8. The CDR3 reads CASSYAQGDVAYEQYF. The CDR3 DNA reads TGTGCCAGCAGTTACGCACAGGGGGATGTCGCCTACGAGCAGTACTTC.

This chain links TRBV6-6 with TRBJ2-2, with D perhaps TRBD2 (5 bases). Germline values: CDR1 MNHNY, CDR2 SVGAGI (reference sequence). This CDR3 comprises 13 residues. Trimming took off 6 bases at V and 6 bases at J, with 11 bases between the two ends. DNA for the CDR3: TGTGCCAGCAGCCGGGGTGGGTCCGGGGAGCTGTTTTTT. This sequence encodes CASSRGGSGELFF.